The 27 T cell receptor beta chains below all came from one sample that was sequenced in a study of cytomegalovirus exposure and HLA in healthy donors. Amplification used 60 Vbeta primers and 13 Jbeta primers. Repertoires were generated with immunoSEQ multiplex PCR, while TCRdb's copy carries only in-frame clones and drops some. The sample holds approximately 110,000 clones, less than 20% seen once. The sample comprised PBMCs. These receptor sequences come from a woman younger than 35 in good health and CMV-seronegative.

This chain joins TRBV2 and TRBJ2-5, with 8 bases lining up with TRBD2. The CDR3 totals 15 residues. Germline V gene data show CDR1 as SNHLY and CDR2 as FYNNEI. Unmatched junction bases numbered 6, after V lost 1 base and J lost 5 bases. The CDR3 reads CASSEERGRDETQYF. The CDR3 nucleotides are TGTGCCAGCAGTGAAGAGCGGGGGAGAGACGAGACCCAGTACTTC.

The chain recombines TRBV7-2 with TRBJ1-1, with D maybe TRBD1 (6 bases). Trimming stripped 0 bases from V and 4 bases from J, with 12 bases between. The CDR3 has 15 amino acids. CDR1 and CDR2 from the germline V gene are SGHTA and FQGNSA. CDR3: CASSLAFAGATEAFF. CDR3 nucleotide sequence: TGTGCCAGCAGCTTAGCGTTTGCGGGGGCCACTGAAGCTTTCTTT. Variable domain in full (rest from reference TRBV7-2 and TRBJ1-1): GAGVSQSPSNKVTEKGKDVELRCDPISGHTALYWYRQSLGQGLEFLIYFQGNSAPDKSGLPSDRFSAERTGGSVSTLTIQRTQQEDSAVYLCASSLAFAGATEAFFGQGTRLTVV.

This clone was seen a few times. J is TRBJ2-5 and V is TRBV10-3; D is perhaps TRBD1 (7 bases). Germline V gives CDR1 ENHRY, CDR2 SYGVKD. V gave up 10 bases and J gave up 2 bases, with 17 bases separating them. This CDR3 region has 14 residues. CDR3 protein: CATGAGGNQETQYF. The CDR3 DNA follows: TGTGCCACAGGGGCAGGGGGGAATCAAGAGACCCAGTACTTC.

This clone came up a few times. This rearrangement joins TRBV5-4 to TRBJ2-6, with D tentatively TRBD2 (5 bases). CDR3 size: 16 residues. The germline V gene has CDR1 SGHNT and CDR2 YYREEE (reference sequence). Trimming removed 5 bases at V and 0 bases at J, with 12 bases between. CDR3 nucleotides: TGTGCCAGCAGGATTGGACTGCCCTCTGGGGCCAACGTCCTGACTTTC. This codes for CASRIGLPSGANVLTF.

This clone appeared a few times. The genes are TRBV27 and TRBJ1-6, with D possibly TRBD1 on 6 matching bases. Per the germline V gene, CDR1 is MNHEY and CDR2 is SMNVEV (reference sequence). The CDR3 has 17 residues. Trimming took off 3 bases at V and 0 bases at J, with 12 bases between the two ends. As DNA, the CDR3 is TGTGCCAGCAGTTTGGTTCACAGGGACTCCTATAATTCACCCCTCCACTTT. Encoded protein: CASSLVHRDSYNSPLHF.

The chain combines TRBV30 with TRBJ2-7; D gene unclear. V was cut by 7 bases and J by 1 base, with 17 bases left in between. The length of the CDR3 is 14 residues. Per germline, CDR1 GTSNPN and CDR2 SVGIG (reference sequence). The CDR3 DNA is TGTGCCTTCCTCCCCAGCGAGTTTTCCTACGAGCAGTACTTC. This codes for CAFLPSEFSYEQYF.

This clone was observed a handful of times. The chain joins TRBV27 to TRBJ2-3; 10 positions match TRBD2. Trimming removed 3 bases from V and 6 bases from J; junction bases left unmatched: 12. There are 17 residues in the CDR3. CDR1 is MNHEY, CDR2 SMNVEV, per germline (reference sequence). The CDR3 region is CASSFGSSGGGTDTQYF. CDR3 sequence (DNA): TGTGCCAGCAGTTTCGGGTCTAGCGGGGGAGGTACGGATACGCAGTATTTT.

This rearrangement joins TRBV28 to TRBJ1-5; D is perhaps TRBD1 (5 bases). This CDR3 is built from 13 residues. Germline CDR1 and CDR2: MDHEN and SYDVKM. V lost 11 bases to trimming and J lost 1 base, with 12 bases between them. The CDR3 spells CAGRRGSNQPQHF. As DNA, the CDR3 is TGTGCCGGCCGACGGGGGAGCAATCAGCCCCAGCATTTT.

The chain links TRBV2 to TRBJ2-1, with 7 nucleotides matching TRBD2. This CDR3 is built from 15 residues. The V gene end was trimmed by 8 bases and the J gene end by 0 bases; junction bases not matched to a gene: 7. From germline, CDR1 is SNHLY and CDR2 FYNNEI. CDR3 sequence (DNA): TGTGCCAGCCAGGCCAGGGAGGGCTCCTACAATGAGCAGTTCTTC. Its translation is CASQAREGSYNEQFF.

This clone showed up just a few times. This sequence joins TRBV6-5 and TRBJ1-6; 9 nucleotides agree with TRBD1. Trimming at V came to 4 bases and at J to 6 bases, leaving 7 bases not matched to a gene. The germline V gene encodes CDR1 MNHEY and CDR2 SVGAGI. The CDR3 is made up of 16 amino acids. CDR3: CASSSQRTGVNSPLHF. CDR3 DNA: TGTGCCAGCAGTTCCCAACGGACAGGGGTTAATTCACCCCTCCACTTT.

The chain is built from TRBV30 and TRBJ2-7; 8 bases fit TRBD1. Germline V CDR1 and CDR2: GTSNPN, SVGIG (reference sequence). With 3 bases clipped from V and 6 bases from J, the junction kept 1 base outside the gene matches. The CDR3 is 11 amino acids. This CDR3 reads CAWRTGVEQYF. In DNA form, the CDR3 reads TGTGCCTGGAGGACAGGGGTCGAGCAGTACTTC.

Many counts were recorded for this clone. The chain is built from TRBV6-1 and TRBJ1-5; D might be TRBD1 (5 bases). The CDR3 contains 15 residues. CDR1 is MNHNS, CDR2 SASEGT, per germline. The germline V and J ends were trimmed by 9 bases and 2 bases, with 17 bases remaining between them. The CDR3 bases are TGTGCCAGGGCTAGACAGACAAAGCGCAATCAGCCCCAGCATTTT. This encodes CARARQTKRNQPQHF.

The rearrangement joins TRBV27 to TRBJ2-3; D not resolved. There are 16 residues in the CDR3. Trimming pared 6 bases from V and 5 bases from J, leaving 21 bases between. CDR1 and CDR2 (germline): MNHEY, SMNVEV (reference sequence). This chain's CDR3 is CASSPLTQLGKDTQYF. The DNA for the CDR3 is TGTGCCAGCAGCCCCCTGACCCAGTTGGGCAAAGATACGCAGTATTTT.

This clone was detected only a few times. The V gene is TRBV29-1, the J gene TRBJ2-2; TRBD1 might be the D (6 bases). From germline, CDR1 is SQVTM and CDR2 ANQGSEA. The CDR3 consists of 13 residues. V lost 3 bases to trimming and J lost 6 bases, with 11 bases between them. CDR3 sequence: CSVELGAAGELFF. The DNA of the CDR3 is TGCAGCGTTGAGTTGGGGGCGGCCGGGGAGCTGTTTTTT.

The chain carries TRBV9 and TRBJ2-6; D perhaps matches TRBD1 (5 bases). This CDR3 has 14 residues. The ends were cut back, 3 bases at V and 3 bases at J, with 7 bases in the middle. Germline V lookup: CDR1 SGDLS, CDR2 YYNGEE. The CDR3 nucleotides read TGTGCCAGCAGCGGCAGGGTTGGGGCCAACGTCCTGACTTTC. Translated: CASSGRVGANVLTF.

The chain has TRBV6-1 and TRBJ2-3, with 12 bases aligning to TRBD2. With 4 bases clipped from V and 6 bases from J, the junction kept 5 bases outside the gene matches. The CDR3 contains 15 residues. The germline V gene encodes CDR1 MNHNS and CDR2 SASEGT. The CDR3 DNA sequence: TGTGCCAGCAGTGGACTAGCGGGAGAGTCGGATACGCAGTATTTT. This gives the protein CASSGLAGESDTQYF.

The chain links TRBV28 to TRBJ1-1, with 9 bases aligning to TRBD1. The CDR3 covers 16 residues. CDR1 MDHEN and CDR2 SYDVKM come from the germline V gene. The J segment lost 1 base and the V segment lost 5 bases, leaving 8 bases of the junction unmatched. CDR3 sequence (DNA): TGTGCCAGCAGTACAGGGGGCGTTTCGCAGAACACTGAAGCTTTCTTT. Amino acid sequence: CASSTGGVSQNTEAFF.

In its sample, this clone was seen a few times. The V call is TRBV6-1, the J call TRBJ2-7, with a possible D match to TRBD1 (6 bases). This CDR3 contains 15 residues. Trimming took off 4 bases at V and 0 bases at J, with 13 bases between the two ends. Germline values: CDR1 MNHNS, CDR2 SASEGT. The CDR3 spells CASSVVWTASYEQYF. CDR3 sequence (DNA): TGTGCCAGCAGTGTGGTTTGGACAGCCTCCTACGAGCAGTACTTC.

CDR3 DNA sequence: TGTGCCAGCAGCCCGCCGGGGGGGCGGGGGACTGAGCAGTTCTTC. Translated, it gives CASSPPGGRGTEQFF. The V and J genes are TRBV9 and TRBJ2-1, with 8 bases matching TRBD2. The junction had 12 bases not matched to a gene; V was cut back by 4 bases and J by 9 bases. Germline-derived CDR1 and CDR2 are SGDLS and YYNGEE. The CDR3 spans 15 residues.

As DNA, the CDR3 is TGTGCCAGCAGCCTTGGGCTAGGACAGATCTACGAGCAGTACTTC. It yields the protein CASSLGLGQIYEQYF. This rearrangement joins TRBV5-4 to TRBJ2-7; possibly TRBD1 for D (6 bases). The germline V gene encodes CDR1 SGHNT and CDR2 YYREEE (reference sequence). CDR3 length: 15 amino acids. Trimming cost V 4 bases and J 3 bases, with 17 bases left between them.

This clone was observed a handful of times. The chain uses TRBV19 and TRBJ1-1, with TRBD1 as a possible D gene (6 bases). The CDR3 sequence is 14 residues long. V lost 6 bases and J lost 0, with 11 bases in between. Per the germline V gene, CDR1 is LNHDA and CDR2 is SQIVND (reference sequence). CDR3 residues: CASSLGTLNTEAFF. DNA for the CDR3: TGTGCCAGTAGCCTCGGGACATTGAACACTGAAGCTTTCTTT.

This clone was found a few times. The chain carries TRBV5-6 and TRBJ2-7; 11 bases align to TRBD1. The CDR3 length is 14 residues. In germline, CDR1 is SGHDT, CDR2 YYEEEE. V shed 2 bases, J shed 6 bases, and the junction held 4 bases outside the gene matches. CDR3 nucleotide sequence: TGTGCCAGCAGCTTTGGACAGGGGGCCTCCGAGCAGTACTTC. It translates to CASSFGQGASEQYF.

This clone was observed a few times. The V gene is TRBV11-2, the J gene TRBJ2-1; D is unresolved. V lost 0 bases and J lost 12, with 9 bases in between. This CDR3 has 12 residues. Germline V gene lookup returns CDR1 SGHAT and CDR2 FQNNGV. CDR3 bases: TGTGCCAGCAGCTTAGAATATTCGGGGCAGTTCTTC. Translated: CASSLEYSGQFF. Variable domain in full (rest from reference TRBV11-2 and TRBJ2-1): EAGVAQSPRYKIIEKRQSVAFWCNPISGHATLYWYQQILGQGPKLLIQFQNNGVVDDSQLPKDRFSAERLKGVDSTLKIQPAKLEDSAVYLCASSLEYSGQFFGPGTRLTVL.

Remarks on this clone: Other DNA sequences in the sample encode the same CDR3. V is TRBV6-5 and J is TRBJ1-5; D gene ambiguous. Looked up from germline, CDR1 is MNHEY and CDR2 is SVGAGI. This CDR3 contains 14 residues. V lost 0 bases, J lost 2 bases, and 5 bases lay in between. CDR3 protein: CASSYSGGNQPQHF. CDR3 DNA sequence: TGTGCCAGCAGTTACTCGGGCGGCAATCAGCCCCAGCATTTT.

This clone was detected only a few times. The chain carries TRBV18 and TRBJ1-1; D gene uncertain. The V and J ends lost 2 bases and 4 bases respectively, with 17 bases between them. The germline V gene has CDR1 KGHSH and CDR2 LQKENI. This CDR3 region has 16 residues. The CDR3 DNA reads TGTGCCAGCTCACCAGCGAGAGCGGGGTTTGGCACTGAAGCTTTCTTT. The encoded protein is CASSPARAGFGTEAFF.

This clone was recorded a few times. V is TRBV6-6 and J is TRBJ1-4, with 8 positions matching TRBD1. The V and J ends lost 5 bases and 8 bases, in that order; junction bases with no gene match: 10. Germline CDR1 is MNHNY and CDR2 is SVGAGI (reference sequence). This CDR3 is 15 amino acids long. CDR3 region: CASSQTRGPEEKLFF. The CDR3 DNA reads TGTGCCAGCAGTCAAACCAGGGGGCCCGAAGAAAAACTGTTTTTT.

There are a few counts of this clone. The chain has TRBV2 and TRBJ2-7; 9 bases align to TRBD1. The ends lost 4 bases at V and 2 bases at J; junction bases unmatched: 6. The CDR3 is 15 amino acids. Germline CDR1 SNHLY, CDR2 FYNNEI. The CDR3 DNA reads as TGTGCCAGCAGTGCGGGACAGGGATCCACCTACGAGCAGTACTTC. Its translation is CASSAGQGSTYEQYF.